This T cell receptor (beta chain) comes out of a study of T cells in narcolepsy (dated by TCRdb to 2016 to 2019). With respect to the entire study: Patients with narcolepsy type 1 or type 2 (NT1, NT2) and healthy control donors were enrolled in the study. To look for autoreactive T cells in narcolepsy patients that target self-antigens of hypocretin neurons (hypocretin, TRIB2), the study used TCR Vbeta sequencing to follow clonotypes in blood and CSF.

For TCR Vbeta sequencing, memory CD4+ T cells were sorted ex vivo from the peripheral blood of both healthy controls and narcolepsy patients. What the work shows at the level of the full study, not this receptor alone: No sequences matching autoreactive T cell clones were present in some of the blood memory CD4+ repertoires from patients and controls. According to the report, autoreactive clonotypes were detected serially in the blood of the same patients and of different patients, but not in healthy controls. Numbers of sequenced blood memory CD4+ clonotypes were comparable, with averages of some 42,000 in patients and roughly 33,000 in controls. HCRT-specific and TRIB2-specific autoreactive clonotypes were highlighted in plots that compared CD4+ T cell clonotypes in CSF versus blood from the same patient.

CDR3 length: 15 amino acids, cysteine to phenylalanine. Of all the DNA, just the CDR3 is kept, 45 bases in frame from base 1. From the germline V gene, CDR1 is SGDLS and CDR2 is YYNGEE. On this clone itself: Its antigen has not been determined. An end of the junction does not agree with germline; a read error may underlie this.

Library construction relied on the immunoSEQ multiplex PCR assay. Drawn from immuneACCESS, this table holds only the in-frame rearrangements with V and J called that TCRdb kept. Clones are partly lost; checked studies trace under half to an unresolved V gene and leave the rest unexplained. The sample records over 30,000 clones, approximately 84% of which are singletons. The ten biggest clones cover around 1.3% of the sample. The clonotype was recovered from a human donor with narcolepsy. The chain is assembled from TRBV9 and TRBJ1-3, with the identity of the D gene unclear. Sequencing input: CD45RA- memory CD4+ T cells from PBMCs. The sample's cell subset or site label, in plain terms: memory T cells sorted ex vivo from peripheral blood. The DNA is TGTGCCAGCGGCGTCCAGCCTGTCTCTGGAAACACCATATATTTT. Translated, this is CASGVQPVSGNTIYF.